Described below is a single T cell receptor (beta chain) sequence and its context. Its antigen remains unknown. TCRdb's copy holds only in-frame clones and misses some; the assay was immunoSEQ multiplex PCR. The table has some 71,000 clones, nearly 90% seen once; the top ten hold roughly 28%. Germline CDR1 reads KGHSH; CDR2 reads LQKENI. Trimming cost V 3 bases and J 5 bases, with 11 bases left between them. The CDR3 sequence is 13 residues long. Pooling covered second doses at about 4 or about 12 weeks. These data belong to a study of T cell responses to AZD1222 COVID-19 vaccine. Findings of the study overall: Per reports, nearly half of all spike-specific TCRs target regions that are unmutated in variants.

The chain joins TRBV18 to TRBJ2-7; D gene ambiguous. The TCR comes from an adult who received the AZD1222 COVID-19 vaccine. Sample: peripheral blood, taken 28 days after the second AZD1222 dose. CDR3 sequence reads: CASSPELTDEQYF. The CDR3 DNA sequence: TGTGCCAGCTCACCGGAGCTGACGGACGAGCAGTACTTC.